A selection of T cell receptor beta chains follows, all from one sample in a study of blood T cell repertoires in COVID-19. Assay: immunoSEQ multiplex PCR; the TCRdb copy retains only in-frame clones and omits some. The table lists 97,000 or so clones, roughly 89% of them singletons. Specimen: peripheral blood. These receptors were taken from a woman aged 45-60 years with COVID-19, enrolled during active disease. The CDR3 runs from the conserved cysteine through the conserved F or W. D genes are given only for firm matches. Clone size, where shown, is once, few, many, or a class for clones that have expanded.

D: .
V: TRBV19
size: .
J: TRBJ1-5
DNA: TGTGCCAGTAGTATAGATCTAGGTCAGCCCCAGCATTTT
CDR3: CASSIDLGQPQHF

D: TRBD1
V: TRBV30
size: .
J: TRBJ2-3
DNA: TGTGCCTCCGACAGGGGTTACGGATCAGATACGCAGTATTTT
CDR3: CASDRGYGSDTQYF

D: TRBD2
V: TRBV18
size: few
J: TRBJ2-2
DNA: TGTGCCAGCTCATCCCAGCGGGGGATCTCCACCGGGGAGCTGTTTTTT
CDR3: CASSSQRGISTGELFF

D: .
V: TRBV6-6
size: .
J: TRBJ1-3
DNA: TGTGCCAGCAGTTACGGACTGGGAAACACCATATATTTT
CDR3: CASSYGLGNTIYF

D: TRBD1
V: TRBV7-2
size: .
J: TRBJ1-6
DNA: TGTGCCAGCAGCTTCCGGCCGACAGGGGTCGGTAATTCACCCCTCCACTTT
CDR3: CASSFRPTGVGNSPLHF

D: .
V: TRBV3-1/TRBV3-2
size: .
J: TRBJ2-1
DNA: TGTGCCAGCAGCCCCCTTAGGGGGAGTGACAATGAGCAGTTCTTC
CDR3: CASSPLRGSDNEQFF

D: TRBD1
V: TRBV28
size: .
J: TRBJ1-5
DNA: TGTGCCAGCAGTTTGGTAAAGGGACAGGGTCTTATCAATCAGCCCCAGCATTTT
CDR3: CASSLVKGQGLINQPQHF

D: TRBD1
V: TRBV19
size: .
J: TRBJ2-3
DNA: TGTGCCAGCGGGGGACAGGCCACTGGCACAGATACGCAGTATTTT
CDR3: CASGGQATGTDTQYF

D: .
V: TRBV9
size: .
J: TRBJ2-2
DNA: TGTGCCAGCAACGGGAAAGCGAACACCGGGGAGCTGTTTTTT
CDR3: CASNGKANTGELFF

D: .
V: TRBV10-2
size: .
J: TRBJ2-3
DNA: TGCGCCAGCACAACGGGAGGCACAGATACGCAGTATTTT
CDR3: CASTTGGTDTQYF

D: .
V: TRBV6-5
size: .
J: TRBJ1-3
DNA: TGTGCCAGCAGTTTAAACCGCAGGGGATCACGAAACACCATATATTTT
CDR3: CASSLNRRGSRNTIYF

D: .
V: TRBV13
size: once
J: TRBJ1-1
DNA: TGTGCCAGCAGCTTAGGCGTGAAGGGAGACACTGAAGCTTTCTTT
CDR3: CASSLGVKGDTEAFF

D: TRBD1
V: TRBV7-2
size: .
J: TRBJ2-3
DNA: TGTGCCAGCAGCCCCGGGACAGGGACGCAGTATTTT
CDR3: CASSPGTGTQYF

D: TRBD1
V: TRBV7-2
size: .
J: TRBJ2-3
DNA: TGTGCCAGCAGCATAGGGGACAGGGCTACAGATACGCAGTATTTT
CDR3: CASSIGDRATDTQYF

D: TRBD1
V: TRBV5-1
size: .
J: TRBJ1-2
DNA: TGCGCCAGCAGCTTTAGTCCCGGGACAGGGGACTATGGCTACACCTTC
CDR3: CASSFSPGTGDYGYTF

D: .
V: TRBV6-1
size: .
J: TRBJ2-6
DNA: TGTGCCAGCAGTGAAGAAGGGGCAAACGGGGCCAACGTCCTGACTTTC
CDR3: CASSEEGANGANVLTF

D: .
V: TRBV11-2
size: .
J: TRBJ2-1
DNA: TGTGCCAGCAGCTTAACCGTCAGGGTTAGGGACAATGAGCAGTTCTTC
CDR3: CASSLTVRVRDNEQFF

D: .
V: TRBV12-3/TRBV12-4
size: .
J: TRBJ1-1
DNA: TGTGCCAGCAGTTTTTCTAACACTGAAGCTTTCTTT
CDR3: CASSFSNTEAFF

D: .
V: TRBV6-5
size: .
J: TRBJ1-2
DNA: TGTGCCAGCAACCCCCTGCCAGGGGCATGGGGCTACACCTTC
CDR3: CASNPLPGAWGYTF

D: .
V: TRBV28
size: .
J: TRBJ1-1
DNA: TGTGCCAGCCGCCAGGATAACACTGAAGCTTTCTTT
CDR3: CASRQDNTEAFF

D: TRBD1
V: TRBV27
size: once
J: TRBJ1-2
DNA: TGTGCCAGCAGTCGTGGGGCTGGACAGGGGGTAGGTGGCTACACCTTC
CDR3: CASSRGAGQGVGGYTF

D: .
V: TRBV7-9
size: .
J: TRBJ1-6
DNA: TGTGCCAGCAGCCTCAGGGACTCCTATAATTCACCCCTCCACTTT
CDR3: CASSLRDSYNSPLHF

D: .
V: TRBV28
size: .
J: TRBJ2-2
DNA: TGTGCCAGCAGTGTCCAGAGGAGGACCGGGGAGCTGTTTTTT
CDR3: CASSVQRRTGELFF

D: TRBD1
V: TRBV30
size: .
J: TRBJ2-1
DNA: TGTGCCTGGAGGGACAGGGGATTCTACAATGAGCAGTTCTTC
CDR3: CAWRDRGFYNEQFF

D: TRBD1
V: TRBV4-3
size: once
J: TRBJ1-1
DNA: TGCGCCAGCAGCCAAGATGTCCGAGACAGGGGCATGGGTTCTTTCTTT
CDR3: CASSQDVRDRGMGSFF

D: .
V: TRBV4-2
size: .
J: TRBJ2-5
DNA: TGTGCCAGCAGCCAAGATAAGAGGGGGTTGGACGGCCAAGAGACCCAGTACTTC
CDR3: CASSQDKRGLDGQETQYF

D: .
V: TRBV6-4
size: .
J: TRBJ1-1
DNA: TGTGCCAGCAGTGTAACAGAAATGAACACTGAAGCTTTCTTT
CDR3: CASSVTEMNTEAFF

D: TRBD1
V: TRBV3-1/TRBV3-2
size: few
J: TRBJ1-2
DNA: TGTGCCAGCAGGTACGCCGGGACAGGGGATGGCTACACCTTC
CDR3: CASRYAGTGDGYTF

D: .
V: TRBV29-1
size: .
J: TRBJ1-1
DNA: TGCAGCGTTGAGGGGCAGTCGAACACTGAAGCTTTCTTT
CDR3: CSVEGQSNTEAFF

D: .
V: TRBV5-1
size: .
J: TRBJ1-1
DNA: TGCGCCAGCAGCTTGGTAGGGAGGACTGAAGCTTTCTTT
CDR3: CASSLVGRTEAFF

D: TRBD1
V: TRBV4-1
size: .
J: TRBJ1-3
DNA: TGCGCCAGCAGCCAACCCCCCGGGACAGGGAGCCCAGACTCTGGAAACACCATATATTTT
CDR3: CASSQPPGTGSPDSGNTIYF

D: .
V: TRBV10-2
size: .
J: TRBJ1-1
DNA: TGCGCCAGCAGTGGAGCGAACACTGAAGCTTTCTTT
CDR3: CASSGANTEAFF

D: .
V: TRBV5-6
size: few
J: TRBJ1-3
DNA: TGTGCCAGCAGCTTGCTAAACACCATATATTTT
CDR3: CASSLLNTIYF

D: TRBD1
V: TRBV5-8
size: .
J: TRBJ1-5
DNA: TGTGCCAGCAGCTTGGCACAGGGGGTAATTCAGCCCCAGCATTTT
CDR3: CASSLAQGVIQPQHF

D: .
V: TRBV19
size: .
J: TRBJ1-5
DNA: TGTGCCAGTAGTATTATAGAGAGCAATCAGCCCCAGCATTTT
CDR3: CASSIIESNQPQHF

D: .
V: TRBV23-1
size: .
J: TRBJ1-5
DNA: TGCGTATGCCCCCCCACAGGGCTGGGCCAGCCCCAGCATTTT
CDR3: CVCPPTGLGQPQHF

D: .
V: TRBV28
size: .
J: TRBJ2-2
DNA: TGTGCCAGCAGGTTCTCAGACACCGGGGAGCTGTTTTTT
CDR3: CASRFSDTGELFF

D: TRBD1
V: TRBV6-2/TRBV6-3
size: .
J: TRBJ2-3
DNA: TGTGCCAGCAGTTTGGTGACAGGGGGAAGCACAGATACGCAGTATTTT
CDR3: CASSLVTGGSTDTQYF

D: .
V: TRBV4-1
size: .
J: TRBJ1-4
DNA: TGCGCCAGCAGCCAAGAGAGGGTGATTGGCGAAAAACTGTTTTTT
CDR3: CASSQERVIGEKLFF

D: TRBD2
V: TRBV7-9
size: .
J: TRBJ2-2
DNA: TGTGCCAGCAGACTAGCGGCGAGTTTTTTGGGGGAGCTGTTTTTT
CDR3: CASRLAASFLGELFF

D: .
V: TRBV6-6
size: few
J: TRBJ1-1
DNA: TGTGCCAGCAGTCCGCTCCTATTGAACACTGAAGCTTTCTTT
CDR3: CASSPLLLNTEAFF